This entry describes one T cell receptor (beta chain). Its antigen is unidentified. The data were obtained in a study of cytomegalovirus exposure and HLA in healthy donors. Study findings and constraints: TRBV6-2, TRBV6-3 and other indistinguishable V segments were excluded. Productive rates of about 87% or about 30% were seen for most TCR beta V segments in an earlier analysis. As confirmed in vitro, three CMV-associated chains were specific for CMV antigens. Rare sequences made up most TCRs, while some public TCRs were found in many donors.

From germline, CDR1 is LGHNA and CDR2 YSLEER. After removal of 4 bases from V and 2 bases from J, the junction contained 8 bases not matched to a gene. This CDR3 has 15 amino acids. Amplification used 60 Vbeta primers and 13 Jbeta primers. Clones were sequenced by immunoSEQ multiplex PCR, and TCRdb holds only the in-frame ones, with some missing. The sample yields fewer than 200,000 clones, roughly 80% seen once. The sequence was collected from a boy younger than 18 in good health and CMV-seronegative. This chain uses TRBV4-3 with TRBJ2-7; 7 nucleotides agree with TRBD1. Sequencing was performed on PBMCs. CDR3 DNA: TGCGCCAGCAGCCGGTCTAGGCAGGGGGCCTACGAGCAGTACTTC. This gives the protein CASSRSRQGAYEQYF.